The clone carrying this T cell receptor beta chain was seen at least ten times. Germline V CDR1 and CDR2: DFQATT, SNEGSKA (reference sequence). The V and J ends lost 0 bases and 2 bases respectively, with 17 bases between them. The CDR3 covers 16 residues. This sample was taken from a study of metastatic and nonmetastatic thyroid tumors. Nobody among the patients had been given any treatment before thyroid surgery. With MiXCR, TCRdb called clones anew from the PCR reads. The sample carries around 15,000 clones, roughly 21% recorded once. Sequences were obtained from tumor tissue. This rearrangement joins TRBV20-1 to TRBJ2-7; D ambiguous. This clonotype originated in a female donor with papillary thyroid cancer or a benign thyroid nodule (not recorded which). Some clones in this sample may be carry-over from other donors' samples. CDR3 nucleotides: TGCAGTGCTAGAGATCGGGTACCACGGGCCGCCTACGAGCAGTACTTC. Translated: CSARDRVPRAAYEQYF.